This T cell receptor (beta chain) is drawn from a study of beta chain features in type 1 diabetes. Study findings and constraints: Reduced insertions and increased deletions marked VDJ junctions in type 1 diabetes patients. TCRB CDR3 length was moderately but significantly reduced in all four CD4+ subsets of Type 1 diabetes patients.

As every portion of the isolated RNA was reverse transcribed, the sequencing read expressed TCRB transcripts. Produced via immunoSEQ multiplex PCR; TCRdb's table is partial and in-frame only. The sample carries 250,000 or so clones, around 21% recorded once. With respect to this clone: Antigen: not known.

Trimming left V 1 base short and J 7 bases short, with 10 bases between. The CDR3 is 14 amino acids. The germline CDR1 and CDR2 sequences are MGHDK and SYGVNS. This clonotype was obtained from a woman in her thirties or forties with type 1 diabetes. This chain uses TRBV25-1 with TRBJ1-4; weak D call: TRBD1 (6 bases). Sequences were obtained from naive CD4+ T cells from blood. CDR3 nucleotides: TGTGCCAGCAGTGAATTGGGGGCGATTGAAAAACTGTTTTTT. The encoded protein is CASSELGAIEKLFF.